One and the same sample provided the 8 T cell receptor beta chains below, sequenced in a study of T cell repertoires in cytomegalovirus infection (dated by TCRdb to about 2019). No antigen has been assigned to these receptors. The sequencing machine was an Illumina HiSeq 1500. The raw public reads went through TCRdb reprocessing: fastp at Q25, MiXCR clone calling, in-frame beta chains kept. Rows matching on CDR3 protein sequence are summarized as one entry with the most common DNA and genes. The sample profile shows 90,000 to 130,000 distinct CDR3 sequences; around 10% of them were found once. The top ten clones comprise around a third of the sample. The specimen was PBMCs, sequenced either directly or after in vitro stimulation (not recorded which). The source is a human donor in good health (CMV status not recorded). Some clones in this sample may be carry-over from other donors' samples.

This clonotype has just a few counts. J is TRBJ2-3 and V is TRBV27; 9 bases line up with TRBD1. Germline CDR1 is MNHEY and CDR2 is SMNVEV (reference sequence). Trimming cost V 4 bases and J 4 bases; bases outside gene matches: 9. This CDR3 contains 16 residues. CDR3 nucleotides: TGTGCCAGCAGTTGGGGACAGGGCCTAGCGGCAGATACGCAGTATTTT. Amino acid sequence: CASSWGQGLAADTQYF.

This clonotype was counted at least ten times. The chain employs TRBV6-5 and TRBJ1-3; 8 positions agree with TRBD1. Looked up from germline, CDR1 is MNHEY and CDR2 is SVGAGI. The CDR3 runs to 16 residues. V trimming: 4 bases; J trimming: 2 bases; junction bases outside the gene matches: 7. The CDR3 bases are TGTGCCAGCAGTTTCCAAAGACAGGGGACTGGAAACACCATATATTTT. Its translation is CASSFQRQGTGNTIYF.

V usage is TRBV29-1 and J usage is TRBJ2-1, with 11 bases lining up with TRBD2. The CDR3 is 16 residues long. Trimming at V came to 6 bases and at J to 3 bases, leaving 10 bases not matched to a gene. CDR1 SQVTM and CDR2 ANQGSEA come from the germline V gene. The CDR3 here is CSVGLPGTSGYNEQFF. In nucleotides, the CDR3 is TGCAGCGTGGGGTTACCTGGGACTAGCGGCTACAATGAGCAGTTCTTC.

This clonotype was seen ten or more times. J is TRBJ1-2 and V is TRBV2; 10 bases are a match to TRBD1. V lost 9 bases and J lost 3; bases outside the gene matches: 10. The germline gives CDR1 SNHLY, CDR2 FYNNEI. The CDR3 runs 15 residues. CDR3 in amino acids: CASGGTGDIDYGYTF. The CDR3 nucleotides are TGTGCCAGTGGAGGGACAGGGGATATAGACTATGGCTACACCTTC.

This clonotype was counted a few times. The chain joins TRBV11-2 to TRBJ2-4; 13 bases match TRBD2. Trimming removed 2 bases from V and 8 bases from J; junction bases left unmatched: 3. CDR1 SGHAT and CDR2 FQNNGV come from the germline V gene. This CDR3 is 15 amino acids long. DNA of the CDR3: TGTGCCAGCAGCTTAACTAGCGGGAGGGCCGACATTCAGTACTTC. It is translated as CASSLTSGRADIQYF. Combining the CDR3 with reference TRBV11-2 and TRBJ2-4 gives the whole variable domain EAGVAQSPRYKIIEKRQSVAFWCNPISGHATLYWYQQILGQGPKLLIQFQNNGVVDDSQLPKDRFSAERLKGVDSTLKIQPAKLEDSAVYLCASSLTSGRADIQYFGAGTRLSVL.

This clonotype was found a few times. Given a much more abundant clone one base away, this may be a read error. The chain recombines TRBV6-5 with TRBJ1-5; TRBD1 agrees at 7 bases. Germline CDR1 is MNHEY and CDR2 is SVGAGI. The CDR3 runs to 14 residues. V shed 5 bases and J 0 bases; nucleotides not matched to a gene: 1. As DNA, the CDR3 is TGTGCCAGCAGTGACAGGGATAGCAATCAGCCCCAGCATTTT. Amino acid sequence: CASSDRDSNQPQHF.

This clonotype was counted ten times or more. CDR3 nucleotide sequence: TGTGCCAGCAGCGCCGCACTAGCGGGAGAGATCTCTAGCACAGATACGCAGTATTTT. It is translated as CASSAALAGEISSTDTQYF. The V call is TRBV5-6, the J call TRBJ2-3, with 11 bases matching TRBD2. The V and J ends lost 4 bases and 0 bases, in that order; junction bases with no gene match: 13. Germline CDR1 reads SGHDT; CDR2 reads YYEEEE. CDR3 length equals 19 residues.

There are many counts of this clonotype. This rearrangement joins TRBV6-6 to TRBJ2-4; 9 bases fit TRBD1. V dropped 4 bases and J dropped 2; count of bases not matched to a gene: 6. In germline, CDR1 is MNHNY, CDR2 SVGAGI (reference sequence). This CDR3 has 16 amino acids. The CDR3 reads CASSFGGQGTKNIQYF. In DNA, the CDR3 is TGTGCCAGCAGTTTCGGGGGACAGGGAACCAAAAACATTCAGTACTTC.